This T cell receptor (beta chain) was captured by sequencing in a study of CD4+ T cells in melanoma. Deletions cut 0 bases from V and 0 bases from J, with 16 bases between. In germline, CDR1 is SGHTS, CDR2 YDEGEE. CDR3 length equals 17 residues. Sequencing was performed with immunoSEQ multiplex PCR; in TCRdb, only in-frame clones are kept and a portion is missing. The table records a few thousand clones, approximately 64% of them present only once. The sample holds one count of this clone. The antigen is not known. General observations from the study: CD8+ T cell, macrophage and B cell function reportedly correlated with neoantigen-specific CD4+ T cells. Reportedly, melanoma neoantigen-specific CD4+ T cells showed varied differentiation states.

Sequenced input: cells from a culture (not recorded whether cultured in vitro). The sequence was obtained from a human donor with melanoma. The V gene is TRBV5-8, the J gene TRBJ2-7, with D unclear. The CDR3 reads CASSLGTGTRSSYEQYF. Here the CDR3 DNA reads TGTGCCAGCAGCTTGGGGACCGGCACCCGAAGCTCCTACGAGCAGTACTTC.